The clone carrying this TCR beta chain was picked up a small number of times. Antigen specificity is unknown. This record belongs to a study of cytomegalovirus exposure and HLA in healthy donors. Overall study findings and caveats: TCR beta chains associated with HLA were, in a later analysis, more clonally expanded than equally common others. In an earlier analysis, most TCR beta V segments were productive about 87% or about 30% of the time. The study put 150 to 200 TCR beta chains on its list as cytomegalovirus-associated.

CDR3 size: 16 residues. V was cut by 6 bases and J by 0 bases, with 14 bases left in between. The germline gives CDR1 MNHEY, CDR2 SMNVEV (reference sequence). PCR was performed using 60 Vbeta and 13 Jbeta primers. As handled by the study authors: Later work found approximately 87 million unique TCR beta chains, with 9.5 million to 12 million shared. The data were produced by immunoSEQ multiplex PCR, yet TCRdb's version contains in-frame clones alone and is incomplete. For V, J and clone size, that table is used; D and trimming come from the DNA. The sample contains approximately 150,000 clones, 65% to 90% of which appear only once.

The genes are TRBV27 and TRBJ1-4; maybe TRBD1 (6 bases). The receptor was derived from a man aged 50 to 59 in good health and CMV-seropositive. Sequences were obtained from PBMCs. CDR3: CASSRDTTATNEKLFF. The DNA for the CDR3 is TGTGCCAGCAGCCGGGACACGACGGCAACTAATGAAAAACTGTTTTTT.